Each of the 28 T cell receptor beta chains below was sequenced from the same sample in a study of shared clonotypes between healthy human individuals. Only CD45RO-negative cells positively selected for CCR7 counted as naive CD8 cells, so terminally differentiated effector memory CD45RA+ cells were excluded. Sequencing was performed with immunoSEQ multiplex PCR; in TCRdb, only in-frame clones are kept and a portion is missing. In the table there are around 2,000,000 clones, approximately 95% of which are singletons. Sequences were obtained from naive CD8+ T cells sorted from blood. Receptor source: a man between 18 and 29 years old in good health.

This clone showed up just once. The V call is TRBV2, the J call TRBJ2-7; possibly TRBD1 for D (6 bases). CDR3 length: 15 amino acids. Germline V gene data show CDR1 as SNHLY and CDR2 as FYNNEI. Trimming left V 5 bases short and J 7 bases short, with 21 bases between. CDR3 loop: CASSQGSVDSYEQYF. The CDR3 DNA reads as TGTGCCAGCAGTCAGGGGTCAGTCGATTCGTATGAGCAGTACTTC.

V usage is TRBV30 and J usage is TRBJ2-5; D possibly matches TRBD1 or TRBD2 (5 bases each). Germline V CDR1 and CDR2: GTSNPN, SVGIG (reference sequence). CDR3 length: 14 amino acids. The germline V and J ends were trimmed by 7 bases and 2 bases, with 17 bases remaining between them. CDR3 loop: CAYHHIGGQETQYF. In DNA form, the CDR3 reads TGTGCCTACCACCATATTGGGGGTCAAGAGACCCAGTACTTC.

Worth noting for this clone: The identical CDR3 is also encoded by other nucleotide sequences in the sample. The chain is built from TRBV4-1 and TRBJ2-1; 7 positions match TRBD2. The CDR3 runs 13 residues. Germline V CDR1 and CDR2: MGHRA, YSYEKL. Unmatched junction bases numbered 1, after V lost 1 base and J lost 7 bases. The CDR3 is CASSQGGGNEQFF. DNA of the CDR3: TGCGCCAGCAGCCAAGGGGGGGGGAATGAGCAGTTCTTC.

The rearrangement joins TRBV7-2 to TRBJ1-1; D uncertain. Germline V gives CDR1 SGHTA, CDR2 FQGNSA. The V gene lost 2 bases and the J gene lost 1 base, with 11 bases spanning the gap. The CDR3 is 15 amino acids. CDR3 in amino acids: CASSLWGVENTEAFF. The CDR3 DNA is TGTGCCAGCAGCTTATGGGGTGTGGAGAACACTGAAGCTTTCTTT.

The chain employs TRBV11-3 and TRBJ2-1; the match to TRBD2 covers 11 bases. V shed 5 bases, J shed 8 bases, and the junction held 11 bases outside the gene matches. CDR1 and CDR2 (germline): SGHNT, YENEEA. This CDR3 comprises 16 residues. The CDR3 reads CASSKSGLAGSHEQFF. For the CDR3, the DNA is TGTGCCAGCAGCAAATCAGGACTAGCGGGCTCTCATGAGCAGTTCTTC.

V usage is TRBV27 and J usage is TRBJ2-6, with TRBD1 matching over 8 bases. The length of the CDR3 is 17 residues. V shed 4 bases, J shed 1 base, and the junction held 6 bases outside the gene matches. CDR1 MNHEY and CDR2 SMNVEV come from the germline V gene (reference sequence). The chain's CDR3 is CASSSTGVQSGANVLTF. The CDR3 DNA is TGTGCCAGCAGTTCGACAGGGGTTCAGTCTGGGGCCAACGTCCTGACTTTC.

This rearrangement joins TRBV29-1 to TRBJ2-3, with D unresolved. The length of the CDR3 is 15 residues. V lost 2 bases to trimming and J lost 2 bases, with 14 bases between them. CDR1 is SQVTM, CDR2 ANQGSEA, per germline. Here the CDR3 reads CSVELEAHPTDTQYF. CDR3 DNA: TGCAGCGTTGAACTAGAGGCACACCCCACAGATACGCAGTATTTT.

The rearrangement joins TRBV30 to TRBJ2-3; D assignment may be TRBD1 or TRBD2 (5 bases each). Germline CDR1 is GTSNPN and CDR2 is SVGIG (reference sequence). CDR3 length: 13 amino acids. The ends were cut back, 1 base at V and 2 bases at J, with 7 bases in the middle. The CDR3 DNA is TGTGCCTGGAGTGGGGACCACACAGATACGCAGTATTTT. This sequence encodes CAWSGDHTDTQYF.

V is TRBV5-6 and J is TRBJ1-1; D may be TRBD1 (6 bases). Germline lookup yields CDR1 SGHDT and CDR2 YYEEEE. V was cut by 0 bases and J by 4 bases, with 13 bases left in between. The CDR3 contains 15 residues. CDR3 amino acids: CASSLGWEGGTEAFF. CDR3 sequence (DNA): TGTGCCAGCAGCTTGGGATGGGAGGGGGGCACTGAAGCTTTCTTT. Full variable domain (missing parts from reference TRBV5-6 and TRBJ1-1): DAGVTQSPTHLIKTRGQQVTLRCSPKSGHDTVSWYQQALGQGPQFIFQYYEEEERQRGNFPDRFSGHQFPNYSSELNVNALLLGDSALYLCASSLGWEGGTEAFFGQGTRLTVV.

The rearrangement uses TRBV5-4 and TRBJ2-3; no firm D call. V lost 5 bases and J 2 bases, leaving 6 bases between the germline ends. The CDR3 covers 12 residues. Germline CDR1 is SGHNT and CDR2 is YYREEE (reference sequence). CDR3 DNA: TGTGCCAGCAGGGGAATCACAGATACGCAGTATTTT. Protein product: CASRGITDTQYF.

V usage is TRBV7-9 and J usage is TRBJ2-7; TRBD1 aligns across 9 bases. The V gene's germline CDR1 is SEHNR and CDR2 FQNEAQ (reference sequence). CDR3 length equals 16 residues. Trimming at V came to 3 bases and at J to 5 bases, leaving 11 bases not matched to a gene. The CDR3: CASSFLLGTGSNEQYF. Written as DNA, the CDR3 is TGTGCCAGCAGCTTTTTACTAGGGACAGGGAGTAACGAGCAGTACTTC.

V usage is TRBV27 and J usage is TRBJ1-1; 10 nucleotides line up with TRBD1. CDR3 length: 15 amino acids. With 8 bases clipped from V and 2 bases from J, the junction kept 8 bases outside the gene matches. The V gene's germline CDR1 is MNHEY and CDR2 SMNVEV (reference sequence). The CDR3 bases are TGTGCCAGCTGGACCGGGACAGGGGATAACACTGAAGCTTTCTTT. This translates into CASWTGTGDNTEAFF.

J is TRBJ2-3 and V is TRBV29-1, with 7 bases matching TRBD1. Germline CDR1 is SQVTM and CDR2 is ANQGSEA. This CDR3 has 15 residues. The J segment lost 9 bases and the V segment lost 3 bases, leaving 15 bases of the junction unmatched. CDR3 region: CSVDRDRLEIDTQYF. CDR3 DNA sequence: TGCAGCGTTGACCGGGACAGACTTGAAATAGACACGCAGTATTTT.

The chain has TRBV29-1 and TRBJ2-7, with D perhaps matching TRBD1 (5 bases). Per the germline V gene, CDR1 is SQVTM and CDR2 is ANQGSEA. V lost 4 bases, J lost 6 bases, and 13 bases lay in between. This CDR3 region has 12 residues. The CDR3 protein is CSVVHRFGEQYF. CDR3 bases: TGCAGCGTTGTTCACAGGTTTGGCGAGCAGTACTTC.

The chain carries TRBV4-1 and TRBJ2-5; D is unclear. Germline V gene lookup returns CDR1 MGHRA and CDR2 YSYEKL. Deletions cut 0 bases from V and 5 bases from J, with 10 bases between. CDR3 length equals 14 residues. The CDR3 loop is CASSQENSWETQYF. DNA for the CDR3: TGCGCCAGCAGCCAAGAAAATAGTTGGGAGACCCAGTACTTC.

CDR3 amino acids: CATSRDSDFRGGSYNEQFF. In DNA, the CDR3 is TGTGCCACCAGCAGAGATTCGGATTTTCGCGGGGGCTCCTACAATGAGCAGTTCTTC. The chain employs TRBV15 and TRBJ2-1, with TRBD2 matching over 7 bases. There are 19 residues in the CDR3. J lost 0 bases, V lost 0 bases, and 11 bases had no gene match. Germline assignment: CDR1 LNHNV and CDR2 YYDKDF (reference sequence).

This chain joins TRBV7-9 and TRBJ1-2, with D tentatively TRBD1 (6 bases). V shed 1 base and J shed 3 bases, with 12 bases lying between them. Germline V gives CDR1 SEHNR, CDR2 FQNEAQ (reference sequence). This CDR3 contains 15 residues. CDR3 in DNA: TGTGCCAGCAGCTTAGGCGGGACAAACTACTATGGCTACACCTTC. Amino acid sequence: CASSLGGTNYYGYTF.

This chain links TRBV19 with TRBJ1-6; no reliable D call. This CDR3 has 13 amino acids. Germline CDR1 reads LNHDA; CDR2 reads SQIVND (reference sequence). The germline V and J ends were trimmed by 9 bases and 4 bases, with 10 bases remaining between them. The chain's CDR3 is CASSNSYNSPLHF. For the CDR3, the DNA is TGTGCCAGCTCAAACTCTTATAATTCACCCCTCCACTTT.

This chain joins TRBV30 and TRBJ2-5; TRBD1 is a possible D gene (5 bases). The CDR3 sequence is 14 residues long. The germline V gene encodes CDR1 GTSNPN and CDR2 SVGIG (reference sequence). Trimming shortened V by 1 base and J by 3 bases, and 12 bases separated the two germline ends. This CDR3 reads CAWSAADSEETQYF. The CDR3 region has the DNA TGTGCCTGGAGTGCCGCTGACAGCGAAGAGACCCAGTACTTC.

The rearrangement joins TRBV5-6 to TRBJ2-1, with D possibly being TRBD1 or TRBD2 (5 bases each). Germline-derived CDR1 and CDR2 are SGHDT and YYEEEE. Trimming took off 3 bases at V and 8 bases at J, with 21 bases between the two ends. The CDR3 has 16 amino acids. CDR3 residues: CASSSPLRDGLDEQFF. DNA for the CDR3: TGTGCCAGCAGCTCACCCCTCCGGGACGGTTTGGATGAGCAGTTCTTC.

The chain recombines TRBV27 with TRBJ1-6; TRBD1 aligns across 9 bases. CDR3 size: 15 residues. CDR1 is MNHEY and CDR2 is SMNVEV in the germline V gene (reference sequence). V was clipped by 5 bases and J by 10 bases; unmatched bases: 9. CDR3 nucleotides: TGTGCCAGCAGTCCAACAGGGGGCGGATGGTCACCCCTCCACTTT. Translated: CASSPTGGGWSPLHF.

The sample holds one count of this clone. This sequence joins TRBV19 and TRBJ1-2; D might be TRBD1 (5 bases). V was cut by 4 bases and J by 7 bases, with 7 bases left in between. In germline, CDR1 is LNHDA, CDR2 SQIVND (reference sequence). The CDR3 runs to 11 residues. The CDR3 loop is CASSRGLGYTF. CDR3 DNA: TGTGCCAGTAGTAGGGGACTTGGCTACACCTTC.

As to this clone: The sample has other DNA sequences that encode this CDR3 too. The chain uses TRBV5-4 and TRBJ1-1; 7 positions match TRBD1. The CDR3 sequence is 12 residues long. Germline loops: CDR1 SGHNT, CDR2 YYREEE (reference sequence). V lost 4 bases and J lost 4; bases outside the gene matches: 1. The CDR3 spells CASSPGGTEAFF. In DNA form, the CDR3 reads TGTGCCAGCAGCCCAGGGGGCACTGAAGCTTTCTTT.

The chain recombines TRBV9 with TRBJ2-1; possible D gene TRBD1, 6 bases. Between the trimmed V and J ends, which lost 0 bases and 8 bases, there was a span of 18 bases. The germline V gene encodes CDR1 SGDLS and CDR2 YYNGEE. The CDR3 contains 16 residues. The DNA for the CDR3 is TGTGCCAGCAGCGTAGGGACGGCAGGGGATGGGGATGAGCAGTTCTTC. As protein: CASSVGTAGDGDEQFF.

The V and J genes are TRBV25-1 and TRBJ2-1; 7 bases are a match to TRBD2. This CDR3 comprises 14 residues. Per the germline V gene, CDR1 is MGHDK and CDR2 is SYGVNS. V lost 4 bases, J lost 9 bases, and 9 bases stayed unmatched. CDR3 in amino acids: CASSVTSEASEQFF. Here the CDR3 DNA reads TGTGCCAGCAGTGTCACTAGCGAGGCTAGTGAGCAGTTCTTC. Filled out from reference TRBV25-1 and TRBJ2-1, the complete variable domain reads EADIYQTPRYLVIGTGKKITLECSQTMGHDKMYWYQQDPGMELHLIHYSYGVNSTEKGDLSSESTVSRIRTEHFPLTLESARPSHTSQYLCASSVTSEASEQFFGPGTRLTVL.

The rearrangement joins TRBV28 to TRBJ2-5, with D perhaps matching TRBD1 (7 bases). Between the trimmed V and J ends, which lost 5 bases and 7 bases, there was a span of 8 bases. There are 11 residues in the CDR3. Looked up from germline, CDR1 is MDHEN and CDR2 is SYDVKM. In nucleotides, the CDR3 is TGTGCCAGCAGTCAGGGGGGGACCCAGTACTTC. It yields the protein CASSQGGTQYF.

The sample holds one count of this clone. The chain combines TRBV5-6 with TRBJ2-3; possibly TRBD2 for D (6 bases). Germline CDR1 and CDR2: SGHDT and YYEEEE. This CDR3 spans 13 amino acids. Trimming left V 2 bases short and J 6 bases short, with 10 bases between. CDR3 residues: CASSFPGLDTQYF. DNA for the CDR3: TGTGCCAGCAGCTTCCCGGGACTTGATACGCAGTATTTT.

This chain joins TRBV11-2 and TRBJ2-5; D possibly corresponds to TRBD1 (6 bases). Per the germline V gene, CDR1 is SGHAT and CDR2 is FQNNGV. V lost 4 bases, J lost 10 bases, and 10 bases lay in between. The CDR3 extends over 11 amino acids. The CDR3 DNA reads TGTGCCAGCAGCTCCAGGGACATCCAGTACTTC. Protein sequence: CASSSRDIQYF. The full variable domain, rest sourced from reference TRBV11-2 and TRBJ2-5, is EAGVAQSPRYKIIEKRQSVAFWCNPISGHATLYWYQQILGQGPKLLIQFQNNGVVDDSQLPKDRFSAERLKGVDSTLKIQPAKLEDSAVYLCASSSRDIQYFGPGTRLLVL.